This TCR beta chain was observed in a study of cytomegalovirus exposure and HLA in healthy donors. PCR used 60 Vbeta primers and 13 Jbeta primers. Assay used: immunoSEQ multiplex PCR; TCRdb lists only in-frame clones, some missing. The data contain approximately 170,000 clones, 55% to 80% of them singletons. Comments on this clone: Its antigen remains unidentified.

V shed 4 bases and J 4 bases; nucleotides not matched to a gene: 3. The CDR3 totals 15 residues. The germline V gene has CDR1 MNHEY and CDR2 SVGAGI. Regarding the study as a whole: An ancestry cluster, one associated with Asian ancestry, reportedly showed fewer N-insertions than the 666-donor mean in a later analysis. The authors later found HLA-associated TCR beta chains more clonally expanded than equally common others. In an earlier analysis, about 87% or about 30%: the productive usage of most TCR beta V segments.

The rearrangement joins TRBV6-5 to TRBJ2-2; 10 bases are shared with TRBD1. Sequencing was done on a sample of PBMCs. The receptor comes from a woman under 30 in good health and CMV-seropositive. The CDR3 is CASSWRTGGTGELFF. The DNA of the CDR3 is TGTGCCAGCAGTTGGCGGACAGGGGGCACCGGGGAGCTGTTTTTT.